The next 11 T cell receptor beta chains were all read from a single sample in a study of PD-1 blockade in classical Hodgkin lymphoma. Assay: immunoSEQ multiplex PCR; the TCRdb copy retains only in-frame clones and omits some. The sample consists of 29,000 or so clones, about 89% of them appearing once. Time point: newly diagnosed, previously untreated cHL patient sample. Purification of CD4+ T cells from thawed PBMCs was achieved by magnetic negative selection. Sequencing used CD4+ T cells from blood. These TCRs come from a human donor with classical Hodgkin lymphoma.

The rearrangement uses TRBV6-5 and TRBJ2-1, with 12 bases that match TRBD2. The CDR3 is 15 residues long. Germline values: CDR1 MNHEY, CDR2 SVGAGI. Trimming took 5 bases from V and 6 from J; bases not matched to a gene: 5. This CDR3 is CASSPTSGSSNEQFF. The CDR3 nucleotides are TGTGCCAGCAGTCCGACTAGCGGGAGTAGCAATGAGCAGTTCTTC.

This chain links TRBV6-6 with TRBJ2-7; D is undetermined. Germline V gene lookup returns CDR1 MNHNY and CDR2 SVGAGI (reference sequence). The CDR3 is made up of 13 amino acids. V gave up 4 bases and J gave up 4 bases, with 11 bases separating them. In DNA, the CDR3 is TGTGCCAGCAGTTCCCCACGGAATTACGAGCAGTACTTC. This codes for CASSSPRNYEQYF.

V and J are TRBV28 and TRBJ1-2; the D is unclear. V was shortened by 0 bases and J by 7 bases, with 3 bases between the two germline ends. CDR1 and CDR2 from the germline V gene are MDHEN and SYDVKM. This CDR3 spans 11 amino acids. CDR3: CASSLWGGYTF. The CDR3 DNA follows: TGTGCCAGCAGTTTATGGGGTGGCTACACCTTC.

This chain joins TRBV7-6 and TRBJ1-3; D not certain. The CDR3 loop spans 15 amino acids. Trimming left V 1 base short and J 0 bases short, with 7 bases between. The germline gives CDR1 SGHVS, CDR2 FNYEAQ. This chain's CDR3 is CASSLGSSSGNTIYF. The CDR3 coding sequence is TGTGCCAGCAGCTTAGGCAGTAGCTCTGGAAACACCATATATTTT.

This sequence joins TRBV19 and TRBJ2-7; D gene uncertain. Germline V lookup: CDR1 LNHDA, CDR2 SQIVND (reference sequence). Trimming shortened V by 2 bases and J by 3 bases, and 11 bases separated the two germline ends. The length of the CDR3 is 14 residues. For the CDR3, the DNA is TGTGCCAGTAGTATAAGTGTCGACTTCTACGAGCAGTACTTC. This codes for CASSISVDFYEQYF. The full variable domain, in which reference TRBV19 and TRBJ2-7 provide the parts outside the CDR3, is DGGITQSPKYLFRKEGQNVTLSCEQNLNHDAMYWYRQDPGQGLRLIYYSQIVNDFQKGDIAEGYSVSREKKESFPLTVTSAQKNPTAFYLCASSISVDFYEQYFGPGTRLTVT.

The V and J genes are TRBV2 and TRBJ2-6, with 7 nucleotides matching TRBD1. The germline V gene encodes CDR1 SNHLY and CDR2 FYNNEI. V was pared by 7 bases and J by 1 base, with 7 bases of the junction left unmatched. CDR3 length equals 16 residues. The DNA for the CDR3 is TGTGCCAGCACGGAGACAGGGAGATCTGGGGCCAACGTCCTGACTTTC. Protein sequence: CASTETGRSGANVLTF. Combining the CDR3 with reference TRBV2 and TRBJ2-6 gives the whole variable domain EPEVTQTPSHQVTQMGQEVILRCVPISNHLYFYWYRQILGQKVEFLVSFYNNEISEKSEIFDDQFSVERPDGSNFTLKIRSTKLEDSAMYFCASTETGRSGANVLTFGAGSRLTVL.

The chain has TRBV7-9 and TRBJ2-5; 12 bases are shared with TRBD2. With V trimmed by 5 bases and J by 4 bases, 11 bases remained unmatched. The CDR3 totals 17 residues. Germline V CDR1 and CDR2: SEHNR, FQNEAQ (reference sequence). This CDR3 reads CASSPSTPTSGRETQYF. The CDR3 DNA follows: TGTGCCAGCAGCCCATCCACGCCGACTAGCGGGAGAGAGACCCAGTACTTC. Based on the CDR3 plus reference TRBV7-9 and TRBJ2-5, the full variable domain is DTGVSQNPRHKITKRGQNVTFRCDPISEHNRLYWYRQTLGQGPEFLTYFQNEAQLEKSRLLSDRFSAERPKGSFSTLEIQRTEQGDSAMYLCASSPSTPTSGRETQYFGPGTRLLVL.

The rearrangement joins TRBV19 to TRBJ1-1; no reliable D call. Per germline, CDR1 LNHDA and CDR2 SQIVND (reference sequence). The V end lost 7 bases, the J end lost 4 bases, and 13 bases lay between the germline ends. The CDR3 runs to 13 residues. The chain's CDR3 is CASIPARFTEAFF. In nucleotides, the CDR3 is TGTGCCAGTATTCCCGCGAGGTTCACTGAAGCTTTCTTT.

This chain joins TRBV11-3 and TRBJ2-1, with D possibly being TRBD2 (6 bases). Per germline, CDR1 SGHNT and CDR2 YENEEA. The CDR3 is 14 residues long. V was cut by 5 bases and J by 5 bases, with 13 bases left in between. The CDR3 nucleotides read TGTGCCAGCAGCGGAGCTAGCGTCGACAATGAGCAGTTCTTC. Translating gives CASSGASVDNEQFF.

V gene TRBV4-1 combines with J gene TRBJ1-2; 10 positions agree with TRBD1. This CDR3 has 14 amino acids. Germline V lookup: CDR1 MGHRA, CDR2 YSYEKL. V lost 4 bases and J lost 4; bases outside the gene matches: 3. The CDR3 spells CASSLGTGAYGYTF. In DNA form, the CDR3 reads TGCGCCAGCAGCCTGGGGACAGGGGCCTATGGCTACACCTTC.

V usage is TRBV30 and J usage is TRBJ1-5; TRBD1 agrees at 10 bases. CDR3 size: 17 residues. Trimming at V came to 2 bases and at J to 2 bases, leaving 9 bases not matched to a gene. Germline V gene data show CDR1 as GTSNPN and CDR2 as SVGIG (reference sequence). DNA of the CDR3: TGTGCCTGGAGTTGGGGGGACAGGGGAGATGGCAATCAGCCCCAGCATTTT. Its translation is CAWSWGDRGDGNQPQHF.